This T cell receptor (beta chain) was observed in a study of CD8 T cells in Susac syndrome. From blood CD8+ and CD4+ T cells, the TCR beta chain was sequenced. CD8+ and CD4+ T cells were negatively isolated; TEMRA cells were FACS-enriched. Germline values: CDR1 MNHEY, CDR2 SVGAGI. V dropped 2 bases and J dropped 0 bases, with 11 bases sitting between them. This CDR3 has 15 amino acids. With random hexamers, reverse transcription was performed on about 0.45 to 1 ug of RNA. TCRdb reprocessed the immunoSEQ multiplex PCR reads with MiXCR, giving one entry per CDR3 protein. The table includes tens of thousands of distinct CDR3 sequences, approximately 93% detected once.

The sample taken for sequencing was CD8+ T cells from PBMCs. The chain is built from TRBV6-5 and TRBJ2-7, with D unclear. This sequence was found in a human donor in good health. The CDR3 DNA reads TGTGCCAGCAGTTACACCTCAGGATTCTCCTACGAGCAGTACTTC. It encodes CASSYTSGFSYEQYF.